One T cell receptor (beta chain) is described in this entry. V was cut by 2 bases and J by 7 bases, with 6 bases left in between. The CDR3 covers 11 residues. The germline gives CDR1 LGHNA, CDR2 YNFKEQ. This entry comes from a study of cytomegalovirus exposure and HLA in healthy donors. Use of 60 Vbeta and 13 Jbeta primers characterized the PCR. Libraries were prepared by immunoSEQ multiplex PCR; TCRdb keeps only in-frame clonotypes and omits some of them. The data show about 37,000 clones, with 70% to 85% seen just once and 6.3% held by the top ten. The sequencing sample was made of PBMCs. This TCR derives from a man younger than 45 in good health and CMV-seronegative. This chain links TRBV4-2 with TRBJ2-7; D is unresolved. CDR3 bases: TGTGCCAGCAGCCAAAACAGAGAGCAGTACTTC. Residues: CASSQNREQYF.